This T cell receptor (beta chain) emerged from a study of T cell responses to AZD1222 COVID-19 vaccine. For the study at large: Doses given second, at about 4 or about 12 weeks, were pooled. Points from the study as a whole: Reportedly, nearly half of unique spike TCRs recognized epitopes outside B.1.351/B.1.1.7 mutations. CD4 TCRs linked to vaccination spanned spike, dominating at 160-218 and 743-854. Repertoire sampling was restricted to post-peak T cell response timepoints.

Of note for this clone: The antigen is undetermined.

V lost 10 bases and J lost 7; bases outside the gene matches: 11. Germline CDR1 reads SNHLY; CDR2 reads FYNNEI. This CDR3 spans 13 amino acids. The method was immunoSEQ multiplex PCR; TCRdb's version includes in-frame clones alone and lacks a portion of them. This table holds approximately 150,000 clones, more than 85% found once. The clonotype comes from an adult in good health. The chain joins TRBV2 to TRBJ2-7, with 9 positions matching TRBD1. Material: peripheral blood, obtained on day 0 of AZD1222 vaccination. CDR3 residues: CAILVVGTGEQYF. The CDR3 nucleotides read TGTGCCATCCTAGTGGTCGGGACAGGGGAGCAGTACTTC.